Listed below are T cell receptor beta chains from one sample, sequenced in a study of post-analysis software for immune sequencing data. TCRdb recomputed calls from the PCR reads with MiXCR, one row per CDR3 protein. The repertoire consists of about 820,000 distinct CDR3 sequences, with about 50% occurring once and the leading ten covering approximately 4.3%. The sample consisted of blood. The source is a girl under 18 with multiple sclerosis. The CDR3 runs from the conserved cysteine through the conserved F or W. Fields, in order: clone size, V gene, D gene, J gene, CDR3 protein, CDR3 DNA. A D gene is named only where the DNA matches it firmly. Clone size is shown for a subset of rows, as once, few, many or a class of expanded clone.

.	TRBV30	.	TRBJ1-2	CDWRRSGAQHDYGYTF	TGTGACTGGAGACGATCCGGGGCCCAACATGACTATGGCTACACCTTC
.	TRBV14	.	TRBJ2-3	CASSQRGVATDTQYF	TGTGCCAGCAGCCAACGTGGAGTAGCCACAGATACGCAGTATTTT
.	TRBV25-1	.	TRBJ2-7	CASSEFALFGNHEQYF	TGTGCCAGCAGTGAATTTGCCCTGTTCGGAAATCACGAGCAGTACTTC
.	TRBV20-1	TRBD2	TRBJ2-1	CSAVAGGRNEQFF	TGCAGTGCCGTGGCGGGAGGGCGCAATGAGCAGTTCTTC
.	TRBV5-1	TRBD1	TRBJ2-1	CASRRTGTFNEQFF	TGCGCCAGCAGGAGGACAGGGACTTTCAATGAGCAGTTCTTC
few	TRBV5-1	.	TRBJ1-1	CASSLLGQRNTEAFF	TGCGCCAGCAGCCTCCTGGGGCAGCGGAACACTGAAGCTTTCTTT
.	TRBV7-9	TRBD1	TRBJ2-7	CASSLTIQTGGSHEQYF	TGTGCCAGCAGCTTAACAATTCAGACAGGGGGATCTCACGAGCAGTACTTC
once	TRBV5-1	TRBD2	TRBJ2-7	CASSHSGSRSYEQYF	TGCGCCAGCAGCCATAGCGGGAGTAGGTCCTACGAGCAGTACTTC
few	TRBV16	.	TRBJ1-2	CASSQSRAGYTF	TGTGCCAGCAGCCAATCCCGGGCTGGCTACACCTTC
few	TRBV7-2	TRBD2	TRBJ2-3	CASSADPGLAGGTDTQYF	TGTGCCAGCAGCGCAGATCCCGGGCTAGCGGGGGGGACAGATACGCAGTATTTT
.	TRBV11-1	.	TRBJ2-2	CASSALGANTGERFF	TGTGCCAGCTCAGCCCTGGGAGCGAACACCGGGGAGCGGTTTTTT
few	TRBV13	TRBD1	TRBJ2-5	CASSPGQGRETQYF	TGTGCCAGCAGCCCTGGACAGGGACGAGAGACCCAGTACTTC
few	TRBV30	TRBD1	TRBJ1-2	CAWSARQGSPRGYGYTF	TGTGCCTGGAGTGCCCGACAGGGCTCACCGCGAGGGTATGGCTACACCTTC
.	TRBV11-2	TRBD2	TRBJ2-3	CASRGGKLNTQYF	TGTGCCAGCAGGGGGGGGAAATTGAATACGCAGTATTTT
.	TRBV20-1	.	TRBJ2-5	CSATGQGGQETQYF	TGCAGTGCTACCGGACAAGGGGGGCAAGAGACCCAGTACTTC
.	TRBV20-1	TRBD2	TRBJ2-7	CSARAPAGGCEQYF	TGCAGTGCTAGGGCCCCAGCGGGAGGTTGCGAGCAGTACTTC
.	TRBV6-6	.	TRBJ2-7	CASSPREQQYF	TGTGCCAGCAGTCCCCGGGAGCAGCAGTACTTC
.	TRBV29-1	TRBD2	TRBJ2-3	CSVDELAGVTDTQYF	TGCAGCGTTGATGAACTAGCGGGAGTGACAGATACGCAGTATTTT
.	TRBV5-1	.	TRBJ2-7	CASSLGLAHLEQYF	TGCGCCAGCAGCTTGGGGCTAGCACATCTCGAGCAGTACTTC
.	TRBV5-1	TRBD1	TRBJ2-2	CASSWTGFGTGELFF	TGCGCCAGCAGCTGGACAGGGTTTGGAACCGGGGAGCTGTTTTTT